The 11 T cell receptor beta chains below all came from one sample that was sequenced in a study of T cell clones after liver transplantation. The method was immunoSEQ multiplex PCR; TCRdb's version includes in-frame clones alone and lacks a portion of them. Here the sample spans roughly 100,000 clones, under 90% being singletons. This specimen consisted of CD4+ T cells from blood, obtained around 49 months after liver transplant. These receptors came from a human patient who received a liver transplant. The T cells may partly be graft donor cells.

Note on this clone: The same CDR3 arises from other DNA sequences in this sample as well. This chain joins TRBV7-9 and TRBJ1-2; no firm D call. Trimming took 1 base from V and 7 from J, leaving 16 bases between them. The CDR3 covers 15 residues. The germline V gene encodes CDR1 SEHNR and CDR2 FQNEAQ (reference sequence). Here the CDR3 reads CASSLEGRGSGGYTF. CDR3 coding DNA: TGTGCCAGCAGCTTAGAGGGTCGGGGTTCTGGTGGCTACACCTTC.

The gene calls are TRBV6-5 and TRBJ1-2; no definite D call. There are 14 residues in the CDR3. The germline gives CDR1 MNHEY, CDR2 SVGAGI. V was pared by 8 bases and J by 5 bases, with 18 bases between. CDR3 nucleotides: TGTGCCAGCTCCGAGCCCGGAGGTTCTTATGGCTACACCTTC. The encoded protein is CASSEPGGSYGYTF.

This chain connects TRBV7-8 to TRBJ2-7; 8 nucleotides line up with TRBD1. V was pared by 4 bases and J by 2 bases, with 7 bases of the junction left unmatched. The CDR3 is 15 residues long. Germline V lookup: CDR1 SGHVS, CDR2 FQNEAQ. This chain's CDR3 is CASSSRGQEAYEQYF. CDR3 in DNA: TGTGCCAGCAGCTCTCGGGGACAGGAAGCCTACGAGCAGTACTTC.

The chain has TRBV4-1 and TRBJ2-1; D gene uncertain. V was clipped by 0 bases and J by 5 bases, with 11 bases between them. The CDR3 runs 15 residues. CDR1 and CDR2 (germline): MGHRA, YSYEKL. As DNA, the CDR3 is TGCGCCAGCAGCCAAGAATTCGGCCAAAACAATGAGCAGTTCTTC. It is translated as CASSQEFGQNNEQFF.

This clone has only one observation. The chain employs TRBV6-6 and TRBJ2-7; 7 bases line up with TRBD2. Germline trimming cut 0 bases from V and 3 bases from J; bases unmatched to any gene: 5. The germline gives CDR1 MNHNY, CDR2 SVGAGI (reference sequence). The CDR3 covers 15 residues. CDR3 DNA: TGTGCCAGCAGTTACTCTGGGAGGGAGGGCTACGAGCAGTACTTC. Translating it yields CASSYSGREGYEQYF.

The CDR3 DNA follows: TGTGCCAGCAGCCGGACAGGGAACACAGATACGCAGTATTTT. It encodes CASSRTGNTDTQYF. This chain connects TRBV5-4 to TRBJ2-3; 8 nucleotides match TRBD1. J gave up 2 bases and V 4 bases, and 3 bases lay outside the gene matches. The CDR3 extends over 14 amino acids. CDR1 is SGHNT, CDR2 YYREEE, per germline (reference sequence). Full variable domain (rest looked up from reference TRBV5-4 and TRBJ2-3): ETGVTQSPTHLIKTRGQQVTLRCSSQSGHNTVSWYQQALGQGPQFIFQYYREEENGRGNFPPRFSGLQFPNYSSELNVNALELDDSALYLCASSRTGNTDTQYFGPGTRLTVL.

DNA for the CDR3: TGTGCCAGCAGCTTATCTCGCGTGGGACTAGCGGGAACCGGGGAGCTGTTTTTT. Translated, it gives CASSLSRVGLAGTGELFF. V usage is TRBV7-8 and J usage is TRBJ2-2; 13 nucleotides align to TRBD2. This CDR3 has 18 residues. CDR1 and CDR2 (germline): SGHVS, FQNEAQ. After removal of 2 bases from V and 5 bases from J, the junction contained 8 bases not matched to a gene.

The chain uses TRBV27 and TRBJ2-7, with 10 bases fitting TRBD2. Germline trimming cut 5 bases from V and 2 bases from J; bases unmatched to any gene: 6. The CDR3 has 15 residues. Germline V CDR1 and CDR2: MNHEY, SMNVEV (reference sequence). Written as DNA, the CDR3 is TGTGCCAGCAGTCTTCTAGCGGGAGCCCCCTACGAGCAGTACTTC. This gives the protein CASSLLAGAPYEQYF.

The rearrangement joins TRBV19 to TRBJ2-5, with a possible D match to TRBD2 (6 bases). V lost 6 bases to trimming and J lost 1 base, with 15 bases between them. The CDR3 contains 15 residues. Germline V lookup: CDR1 LNHDA, CDR2 SQIVND (reference sequence). The CDR3 nucleotides read TGTGCCAGTAGCACTCAGGTGGGGGGCCAAGAGACCCAGTACTTC. It translates to CASSTQVGGQETQYF.

The chain carries TRBV28 and TRBJ1-2, with D uncertain. V lost 5 bases and J lost 4, with 17 bases in between. The CDR3 length is 15 residues. The germline V gene encodes CDR1 MDHEN and CDR2 SYDVKM. The CDR3 nucleotides are TGTGCCAGCAGTGGCTGGCCTGAGACCCCCTATGGCTACACCTTC. This codes for CASSGWPETPYGYTF.

The chain carries TRBV6-5 and TRBJ2-2, with a tentative D call TRBD1 (6 bases). The V and J ends lost 8 bases and 2 bases respectively, with 12 bases between them. Germline assignment: CDR1 MNHEY and CDR2 SVGAGI. CDR3 length: 14 residues. The CDR3 nucleotides are TGTGCCAGCGGGACATCTCTAAACACCGGGGAGCTGTTTTTT. Amino acids: CASGTSLNTGELFF.